Described below is a single T cell receptor (beta chain) sequence and its context. These data originate in a study of blood T cells in healthy people across ages. V was clipped by 6 bases and J by 9 bases; unmatched bases: 7. This CDR3 contains 14 residues. With a J-beta primer mix and a sample-barcoded 5' primer, a second PCR ran 7 to 11 cycles. TCRdb recomputed calls from the 5' RACE reads with MiXCR, one row per CDR3 protein. The data show over 1.5 million distinct CDR3 sequences, with 40% to 55% seen just once and approximately 2.1% held by the top ten. The clonotype was recovered from a woman in her forties in good health. The sample comprised blood. J is TRBJ2-5 and V is TRBV12-3 or TRBV12-4, with TRBD2 identical over 13 bases. CDR3 residues: CASRGTSGTGAQYF. In DNA form, the CDR3 reads TGTGCCAGCAGGGGGACTAGCGGGACGGGTGCCCAGTACTTC.